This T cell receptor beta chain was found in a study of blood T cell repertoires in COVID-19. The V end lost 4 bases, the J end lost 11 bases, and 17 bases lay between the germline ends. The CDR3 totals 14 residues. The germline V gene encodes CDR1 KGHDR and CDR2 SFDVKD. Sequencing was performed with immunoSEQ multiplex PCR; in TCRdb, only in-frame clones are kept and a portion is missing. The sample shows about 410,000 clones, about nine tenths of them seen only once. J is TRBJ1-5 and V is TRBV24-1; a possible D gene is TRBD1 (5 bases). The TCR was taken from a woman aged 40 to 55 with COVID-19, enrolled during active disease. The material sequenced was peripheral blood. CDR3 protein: CATSEAGQGFTQHF. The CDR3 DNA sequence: TGTGCCACCAGTGAAGCCGGGCAGGGCTTTACCCAGCATTTT.